The present T cell receptor (beta chain) was sequenced within a study of OX40 agonist ivuxolimab in advanced cancers. The CDR3 length is 15 residues. J gave up 5 bases and V 6 bases, and 12 bases lay outside the gene matches. From germline, CDR1 is MNHEY and CDR2 SVGAGI. Assay used: immunoSEQ multiplex PCR; TCRdb lists only in-frame clones, some missing. The sample comprises 40,000 to 50,000 clones, more than 80% of which are singletons, and approximately 0.62% rests with the top ten. The starting material was CD4+ or CD8+ T cells sorted from blood, obtained in a trial of the OX40 agonist ivuxolimab. V gene TRBV6-5 combines with J gene TRBJ1-1, with 7 bases aligning to TRBD1. The origin of this receptor is an adult with an advanced solid tumor such as melanoma, head and neck, liver or kidney cancer. CDR3 sequence reads: CASRPHKGAWTEAFF. The CDR3 bases are TGTGCCAGCAGACCTCATAAGGGGGCATGGACTGAAGCTTTCTTT.